A single sample gave rise to the 30 T cell receptor beta chains below, sequenced in a study of blood T cells in healthy people across ages. A second 7 to 11 cycle PCR used barcoded and J-beta primers. TCRdb re-analysed the 5' RACE reads in MiXCR, keeping a single row per CDR3 protein. The sample lists over a million distinct CDR3 sequences, roughly 24% occurring once. The same data also contributed to another study, on T cells of mothers and their children.

The source material was blood. Receptor source: a girl aged 2-9 years in good health.

V is TRBV5-1 and J is TRBJ2-5; the D gene could be TRBD1 or TRBD2 (6 bases each). CDR3 length: 13 amino acids. The germline gives CDR1 SGHRS, CDR2 YFSETQ. V was shortened by 1 base and J by 11 bases, with 15 bases between the two germline ends. The CDR3 DNA reads TGCGCCAGCAGCTTGTCCCCGGGGGCTGAGCAGTACTTC. Its protein product is CASSLSPGAEQYF.

This sequence joins TRBV12-3 or TRBV12-4 and TRBJ2-5; 10 bases map to TRBD1. Unmatched junction bases numbered 8, after V lost 3 bases and J lost 7 bases. The CDR3 totals 15 residues. As DNA, the CDR3 is TGTGCCAGCAGTTTCTCGGGACAGGGGTGGGGGACCCAGTACTTC. It translates to CASSFSGQGWGTQYF.

This clonotype was seen more than once but under ten times. The chain combines TRBV7-9 with TRBJ2-1; possible D gene TRBD1, 7 bases. Germline V CDR1 and CDR2: SEHNR, FQNEAQ (reference sequence). This CDR3 spans 18 amino acids. V was clipped by 5 bases and J by 4 bases, with 24 bases between them. CDR3 region: CASSLGTAGSIQYNEQFF. DNA of the CDR3: TGTGCCAGCAGCCTCGGGACAGCGGGTTCTATTCAATACAATGAGCAGTTCTTC.

The V and J genes are TRBV24-1 and TRBJ2-5, with D uncertain. The J call may not be correct, given that the DNA end is closer to TRBJ2-1. The CDR3 is 13 amino acids. Germline-derived CDR1 and CDR2 are KGHDR and SFDVKD. The CDR3 region is CATSEEFLGEQFF. The CDR3 coding sequence is TGTGCCACCAGTGAGGAATTCCTTGGTGAGCAGTTCTTC.

Only one count was recorded for this clonotype. The V call is TRBV7-2, the J call TRBJ2-2; D possibly matches TRBD1 or TRBD2 (5 bases each). The CDR3 has 14 residues. CDR1 and CDR2 from the germline V gene are SGHTA and FQGNSA. V shed 1 base and J shed 8 bases, with 11 bases lying between them. The CDR3 loop is CASSLDTGGGELFF. CDR3 bases: TGTGCCAGCAGCTTAGATACTGGGGGTGGGGAGCTGTTTTTT.

The chain joins TRBV11-2 to TRBJ1-6, with a possible D match to TRBD1 (6 bases). Germline V lookup: CDR1 SGHAT, CDR2 FQNNGV. V was shortened by 5 bases and J by 8 bases, with 16 bases between the two germline ends. CDR3 length: 15 amino acids. CDR3 residues: CASSPYRVEDSPLHF. The CDR3 DNA is TGTGCCAGCAGCCCCTACAGGGTTGAAGATTCACCCCTCCACTTT.

With respect to this clonotype: The junction differs from germline at one of its ends, possibly a read error. The J gene is TRBJ2-1, the V gene TRBV2, with D unresolved. The J call may not be correct, given that the DNA end is closer to TRBJ2-5. This CDR3 is 13 amino acids long. Looked up from germline, CDR1 is SNHLY and CDR2 is FYNNEI. The CDR3 DNA reads TGTGCCAGCAGGGAAGCGATCCAAGAGACCCAGTACTTC. This codes for CASREAIQETQYF.

This clonotype was picked up one time. The chain uses TRBV12-5 and TRBJ2-5, with unresolved D. The germline gives CDR1 LGHNT, CDR2 FRNRAP. The CDR3 totals 15 residues. V lost 0 bases and J 5 bases, leaving 13 bases between the germline ends. The CDR3 loop is CASGLVQDPTETQYF. CDR3 DNA: TGTGCTAGTGGTTTGGTACAAGACCCGACGGAGACCCAGTACTTC.

In DNA, the CDR3 is TGTGCCAGCAGCATTTACCCGGGGGGAGAGACCCAGTACTTC. Translating gives CASSIYPGGETQYF. The J gene is TRBJ2-5, the V gene TRBV7-2, with 7 bases aligning to TRBD2. V was pared by 5 bases and J by 4 bases, with 7 bases of the junction left unmatched. This CDR3 has 14 residues. In germline, CDR1 is SGHTA, CDR2 FQGNSA.

This chain joins TRBV20-1 and TRBJ1-2; D gene uncertain. Germline lookup yields CDR1 DFQATT and CDR2 SNEGSKA (reference sequence). The CDR3 is 12 residues long. Trimming took off 3 bases at V and 2 bases at J, with 7 bases between the two ends. The CDR3 coding sequence is TGCAGTGCTAGCATCACAAACTATGGCTACACCTTC. This codes for CSASITNYGYTF.

In its sample, this clonotype was seen a few times. A read error may produce the germline difference seen at one junction end. The chain joins TRBV7-3 to TRBJ2-5; 9 bases map to TRBD1. The end of the DNA aligns better with TRBJ2-1, so the J call may be wrong. Germline V gene sequence: CDR1 SGHTA, CDR2 FQGTGA. There are 15 residues in the CDR3. The CDR3 DNA reads TGTGCCAGCAGCATAACCGGGACAGGGCCCCATGAGCAGTTCTTC. It is translated as CASSITGTGPHEQFF.

This clonotype has a handful of counts. This rearrangement joins TRBV6-5 to TRBJ2-5; D possibly uses TRBD1 or TRBD2 (5 bases each). Trimming removed 5 bases from V and 7 bases from J, with 23 bases in between. This CDR3 has 16 amino acids. In germline, CDR1 is MNHEY, CDR2 SVGAGI. DNA of the CDR3: TGTGCCAGCAGTCTTAACAGTGATGGGGGTTGGGGGACCCAGTACTTC. It codes for CASSLNSDGGWGTQYF.

This clonotype occurred a few times. The chain joins TRBV20-1 to TRBJ2-7; TRBD1 matches at 8 bases. V was pared by 1 base and J by 3 bases, with 5 bases of the junction left unmatched. CDR1 and CDR2 (germline): DFQATT, SNEGSKA (reference sequence). The CDR3 contains 14 residues. The CDR3 is CSARAPQGVYEQYF. The CDR3 DNA is TGCAGTGCTAGAGCCCCACAGGGGGTCTACGAGCAGTACTTC.

The chain uses TRBV20-1 and TRBJ1-1; perhaps TRBD1 as D (6 bases). Trimming stripped 2 bases from V and 0 bases from J, with 13 bases between. The CDR3 length is 15 residues. CDR1 is DFQATT, CDR2 SNEGSKA, per germline (reference sequence). Written as DNA, the CDR3 is TGCAGTGCTAGATCGGCAGGGGAGGTGAACACTGAAGCTTTCTTT. This sequence encodes CSARSAGEVNTEAFF.

In its sample, this clonotype was seen a few times. V gene TRBV9 combines with J gene TRBJ2-5, with TRBD1 matching 9 bases. Trimming took 6 bases from V and 2 from J; bases not matched to a gene: 14. Germline CDR1 SGDLS, CDR2 YYNGEE. The CDR3 contains 17 residues. Written as DNA, the CDR3 is TGTGCCAGCACCCCTCCCCCCTGGGACAGGGAGCAAGAGACCCAGTACTTC. Encoded protein: CASTPPPWDREQETQYF.

This clonotype was counted only a few times. The chain uses TRBV4-2 and TRBJ1-2; TRBD1 aligns across 7 bases. The CDR3 has 14 amino acids. V lost 8 bases, J lost 6 bases, and 12 bases stayed unmatched. CDR1 and CDR2 (germline): LGHNA, YNFKEQ. Here the CDR3 reads CASGVAGGGNGYTF. For the CDR3, the DNA is TGTGCCAGCGGCGTGGCAGGGGGAGGAAATGGCTACACCTTC.

V and J are TRBV5-1 and TRBJ2-1; 12 positions match TRBD2. The J call may be in error: the DNA end matches TRBJ2-7 better. The length of the CDR3 is 17 residues. Germline CDR1 is SGHRS and CDR2 is YFSETQ. The CDR3 DNA is TGCGCCAGCAGCTTGACCCTAGCGGGAGGGCCCCCGCCAGAGCAGTACTTC. Translation gives CASSLTLAGGPPPEQYF.

This clonotype was counted a few times. The chain recombines TRBV3-1 with TRBJ2-6, with D perhaps given as TRBD1 or TRBD2 (5 bases each). The CDR3 extends over 19 amino acids. V lost 4 bases and J lost 0, with 19 bases in between. Germline V CDR1 and CDR2: LGHDT, YNNKEL (reference sequence). CDR3 sequence: CASSLPLGRINSGANVLTF. DNA of the CDR3: TGTGCCAGCAGCCTCCCCCTGGGACGTATCAACTCTGGGGCCAACGTCCTGACTTTC.

CDR3 region: CASSQMTSTVDGYTF. For the CDR3, the DNA is TGTGCCAGCAGCCAAATGACATCGACGGTCGATGGCTACACCTTC. This rearrangement joins TRBV3-1 to TRBJ1-2; the D is unclear. The CDR3 totals 15 residues. Trimming took off 2 bases at V and 6 bases at J, with 16 bases between the two ends. CDR1 LGHDT and CDR2 YNNKEL come from the germline V gene (reference sequence).

The sample holds many counts of this clonotype. V is TRBV19 and J is TRBJ1-4; 7 bases agree with TRBD1. Germline V gene sequence: CDR1 LNHDA, CDR2 SQIVND (reference sequence). Germline trimming cut 7 bases from V and 3 bases from J; bases unmatched to any gene: 5. This CDR3 comprises 14 residues. The CDR3 spells CASTNRGSNEKLFF. The CDR3 bases are TGTGCCAGTACGAACAGGGGATCTAATGAAAAACTGTTTTTT.

Here the CDR3 DNA reads TGCAGTGCTAGAGATTGGCAGCTACTTAATGAAAAACTGTTTTTT. This codes for CSARDWQLLNEKLFF. The chain is built from TRBV20-1 and TRBJ1-4; D uncertain. Trimming cost V 0 bases and J 4 bases, with 12 bases left between them. The CDR3 contains 15 residues. In germline, CDR1 is DFQATT, CDR2 SNEGSKA (reference sequence).

This clonotype was counted only a few times. This chain connects TRBV28 to TRBJ1-2, with D maybe TRBD1 (6 bases). V lost 5 bases and J 11 bases, leaving 12 bases between the germline ends. The CDR3 consists of 11 residues. Germline V gene data show CDR1 as MDHEN and CDR2 as SYDVKM. The CDR3 sequence: CASSPQGRYTF. The CDR3 DNA is TGTGCCAGCAGTCCACAGGGACGGTACACCTTC.

This clonotype was seen a few times. One junction end disagrees with the germline gene, perhaps due to a read error. The chain has TRBV7-8 and TRBJ1-1; weak D call: TRBD1 (5 bases). Looked up from germline, CDR1 is SGHVS and CDR2 is FQNEAQ. This CDR3 contains 15 residues. The CDR3 sequence: CTSSPWGGGNTEAFF. The CDR3 DNA sequence: TGTACCAGCAGCCCATGGGGCGGGGGGAACACTGAAGCTTTCTTT.

The table lists this clonotype with a few counts. The rearrangement links TRBV7-3 to TRBJ2-5; the D call may be TRBD1 or TRBD2 (5 bases each). The J call is uncertain, as TRBJ2-7 better fits the DNA end. CDR1 SGHTA and CDR2 FQGTGA come from the germline V gene. The CDR3 length is 15 residues. In DNA form, the CDR3 reads TGTGCCAGCAGCTTAGATGGGGGTGACTCCTACGAGCAGTACTTC. It is translated as CASSLDGGDSYEQYF.

Notes on this clonotype: Germline is not matched at one junction end, which may reflect a read error. V gene TRBV5-6 combines with J gene TRBJ2-3; TRBD1 aligns across 9 bases. The CDR3 loop spans 17 amino acids. Germline CDR1 and CDR2: SGHDT and YYEEEE. The CDR3 sequence is CAGSLVWGQGTTDTQYF. In DNA, the CDR3 is TGTGCCGGCAGTCTCGTGTGGGGACAGGGAACCACAGATACGCAGTATTTT.

V gene TRBV2 combines with J gene TRBJ1-5; TRBD1 is a possible D gene (5 bases). Germline V gives CDR1 SNHLY, CDR2 FYNNEI. Between the trimmed V and J ends, which lost 4 bases and 4 bases, there was a span of 8 bases. The CDR3 spans 13 residues. The CDR3 spells CASSGEGNQPQHF. The CDR3 nucleotides are TGTGCCAGCAGTGGGGAGGGGAATCAGCCCCAGCATTTT. The entire variable domain, with the rest obtained from reference TRBV2 and TRBJ1-5, is as follows: EPEVTQTPSHQVTQMGQEVILRCVPISNHLYFYWYRQILGQKVEFLVSFYNNEISEKSEIFDDQFSVERPDGSNFTLKIRSTKLEDSAMYFCASSGEGNQPQHFGDGTRLSIL.

This chain joins TRBV7-2 and TRBJ2-4; tentatively, D is TRBD1 or TRBD2 (5 bases each). Per the germline V gene, CDR1 is SGHTA and CDR2 is FQGNSA. This CDR3 contains 18 residues. V was clipped by 1 base and J by 0 bases, with 16 bases between them. The CDR3 DNA is TGTGCCAGCAGCTTAGGGAGTACAGGAGGATTAGCCAAAAACATTCAGTACTTC. Amino acid sequence: CASSLGSTGGLAKNIQYF.

The chain carries TRBV4-3 and TRBJ1-2, with no clear D. Germline-derived CDR1 and CDR2 are LGHNA and YSLEER. The ends were cut back, 0 bases at V and 1 base at J, with 6 bases in the middle. The CDR3 runs to 14 residues. This CDR3 reads CASSQDTVNYGYTF. In nucleotides, the CDR3 is TGCGCCAGCAGCCAAGATACAGTTAACTATGGCTACACCTTC.

This clonotype showed up just a few times. The chain joins TRBV7-2 to TRBJ2-2; tentative D call: TRBD2 (6 bases). This CDR3 spans 14 amino acids. Trimming took 8 bases from V and 1 from J, leaving 11 bases between them. Germline V gene lookup returns CDR1 SGHTA and CDR2 FQGNSA. CDR3 DNA: TGTGCCAGCGCCGGGACTTTGAACACCGGGGAGCTGTTTTTT. This sequence encodes CASAGTLNTGELFF.

Here the CDR3 reads CASSFLVSYTEAFF. CDR3 bases: TGTGCCAGCAGCTTTTTGGTCAGTTACACTGAAGCTTTCTTT. This chain links TRBV5-6 with TRBJ1-1, with D hard to call. V lost 2 bases, J lost 3 bases, and 11 bases lay in between. The CDR3 runs to 14 residues. Germline V lookup: CDR1 SGHDT, CDR2 YYEEEE.